Listed here are 27 T cell receptor beta chains from one sample, sequenced in a study of T cell responses to AZD1222 COVID-19 vaccine (dated by TCRdb to about 2021). According to the study, the label for this sample's time point signals: baseline before first vaccination. Library generation was performed with the immunoSEQ multiplex PCR assay. Entries here come from immuneACCESS through TCRdb and include only in-frame sequences with V and J called. Some clones fail to appear in such tables; in the studies checked, an unresolved V gene covers under half of the shortfall, and the cause of the remainder is unknown. Present in this sample are roughly 140,000 clones, 85% to 95% of which were seen just once. The biggest ten clones account for roughly 4.9% of the sample. The sample here was peripheral blood, taken on day 0 of AZD1222 vaccination. These TCRs come from an adult in good health.

The chain employs TRBV11-2 and TRBJ2-7; maybe TRBD2 (5 bases). The CDR3 runs 15 residues. The ends were cut back, 5 bases at V and 4 bases at J, with 18 bases in the middle. CDR1 and CDR2 from the germline V gene are SGHAT and FQNNGV. Here the CDR3 reads CASSILPGRDYEQYF. CDR3 DNA: TGTGCCAGCAGCATCCTTCCCGGACGGGATTACGAGCAGTACTTC.

The chain carries TRBV5-6 and TRBJ1-5; the D is unclear. CDR1 SGHDT and CDR2 YYEEEE come from the germline V gene. V shed 5 bases and J shed 6 bases, with 6 bases lying between them. The CDR3 length is 11 residues. This CDR3 is CASRGGQPQHF. The CDR3 DNA reads TGTGCCAGCAGGGGTGGTCAGCCCCAGCATTTT.

V and J are TRBV4-1 and TRBJ2-1, with 12 bases identical to TRBD1. The V gene's germline CDR1 is MGHRA and CDR2 YSYEKL. The junction had 13 bases not matched to a gene; V was cut back by 1 base and J by 9 bases. The length of the CDR3 is 18 residues. The CDR3: CASSQAKSRGQGAGEQFF. The CDR3, as DNA: TGCGCCAGCAGCCAAGCCAAGTCTCGGGGACAGGGGGCCGGTGAGCAGTTCTTC.

This clone was observed once. The V call is TRBV6-2 or TRBV6-3, the J call TRBJ2-4, with D perhaps TRBD2 (7 bases). V was trimmed by 6 bases and J by 0 bases, leaving 24 bases between them. The CDR3 spans 19 residues. Germline CDR1 MNHEY, CDR2 SVGEGT. The CDR3 reads CASSPRGGVKRVAKNIQYF. The CDR3 DNA reads TGTGCCAGCAGCCCTAGAGGGGGGGTAAAACGGGTAGCCAAAAACATTCAGTACTTC.

The J gene is TRBJ1-2, the V gene TRBV28; D not certain. The germline V gene encodes CDR1 MDHEN and CDR2 SYDVKM. V was cut by 6 bases and J by 4 bases, with 18 bases left in between. The CDR3 totals 15 residues. The CDR3 nucleotides are TGTGCCAGCAGCCCAGCGACATTGAATAGCTATGGCTACACCTTC. Translating it yields CASSPATLNSYGYTF.

The chain recombines TRBV27 with TRBJ2-3; TRBD2 agrees at 7 bases. CDR1 is MNHEY, CDR2 SMNVEV, per germline (reference sequence). Unmatched junction bases numbered 2, after V lost 0 bases and J lost 2 bases. The length of the CDR3 is 15 residues. This CDR3 reads CASSLSGRPTDTQYF. CDR3 DNA: TGTGCCAGCAGTTTATCCGGGAGGCCCACAGATACGCAGTATTTT.

CDR3 sequence (DNA): TGTGCCAGCAGTTTATGGCTAGCGGGAATCAATGAGCAGTTCTTC. Protein product: CASSLWLAGINEQFF. The gene calls are TRBV27 and TRBJ2-1; 9 bases align to TRBD2. The CDR3 sequence is 15 residues long. Losses at the gene ends were 1 base for V and 6 bases for J; bases not matched to a gene: 4. Germline CDR1 and CDR2: MNHEY and SMNVEV (reference sequence).

The chain employs TRBV4-2 and TRBJ2-1, with a tentative D call TRBD2 (5 bases). Trimming removed 0 bases at V and 6 bases at J, with 12 bases between. Germline assignment: CDR1 LGHNA and CDR2 YNFKEQ. The CDR3 contains 15 residues. The chain's CDR3 is CASSQESSGGNEQFF. Here the CDR3 DNA reads TGTGCCAGCAGCCAAGAATCGAGCGGCGGCAATGAGCAGTTCTTC.

This clone appeared a single time. The chain has TRBV7-9 and TRBJ2-3; D gene ambiguous. Deletions cut 3 bases from V and 3 bases from J, with 7 bases between. The CDR3 is made up of 13 amino acids. CDR1 is SEHNR, CDR2 FQNEAQ, per germline (reference sequence). The CDR3 spells CASSFGYTDTQYF. DNA for the CDR3: TGTGCCAGCAGCTTTGGATATACAGATACGCAGTATTTT.

V usage is TRBV7-9 and J usage is TRBJ1-2; D gene unclear. The V gene lost 5 bases and the J gene lost 8 bases, with 18 bases spanning the gap. The CDR3 is 14 amino acids. Germline assignment: CDR1 SEHNR and CDR2 FQNEAQ (reference sequence). Written as DNA, the CDR3 is TGTGCCAGCAGCCCACCGAGGACGAACGGGGGCTACACCTTC. Translated: CASSPPRTNGGYTF.

V usage is TRBV14 and J usage is TRBJ2-6; D is uncertain. Germline loops: CDR1 SGHDN, CDR2 FVKESK. V was trimmed by 1 base and J by 5 bases, leaving 3 bases between them. The CDR3 extends over 13 amino acids. CDR3 region: CASSQVWANVLTF. For the CDR3, the DNA is TGTGCCAGCAGCCAAGTTTGGGCCAACGTCCTGACTTTC. The full variable domain, with the rest looked up from reference TRBV14 and TRBJ2-6, is EAGVTQFPSHSVIEKGQTVTLRCDPISGHDNLYWYRRVMGKEIKFLLHFVKESKQDESGMPNNRFLAERTGGTYSTLKVQPAELEDSGVYFCASSQVWANVLTFGAGSRLTVL.

In nucleotides, the CDR3 is TGCGCCAGCAGCCAAGATTTCCGGGGGGTTCCCTACGAGCAGTACTTC. This sequence encodes CASSQDFRGVPYEQYF. This rearrangement joins TRBV4-3 to TRBJ2-7; 7 nucleotides align to TRBD2. This CDR3 contains 16 residues. After removal of 0 bases from V and 2 bases from J, the junction contained 7 bases not matched to a gene. Germline V lookup: CDR1 LGHNA, CDR2 YSLEER.

The V and J genes are TRBV7-2 and TRBJ1-5; D is perhaps TRBD1 (6 bases). The CDR3 extends over 15 amino acids. With 5 bases removed from V and 1 base from J, the gap between germline ends came to 12 bases. Germline CDR1 reads SGHTA; CDR2 reads FQGNSA. CDR3 residues: CASSPRGGSNQPQHF. The DNA of the CDR3 is TGTGCCAGCAGCCCCAGGGGAGGGAGCAATCAGCCCCAGCATTTT.

The V call is TRBV6-2 or TRBV6-3, the J call TRBJ1-1, with D hard to call. This CDR3 has 11 residues. Trimming took off 0 bases at V and 5 bases at J, with 1 base between the two ends. Germline V gives CDR1 MNHEY, CDR2 SVGEGT. CDR3 nucleotide sequence: TGTGCCAGCAGTTACTCTACTGAAGCTTTCTTT. Amino acid sequence: CASSYSTEAFF.

The V and J genes are TRBV14 and TRBJ1-2; D is unclear. In germline, CDR1 is SGHDN, CDR2 FVKESK. The V gene lost 1 base and the J gene lost 10 bases, with 22 bases spanning the gap. The length of the CDR3 is 16 residues. CDR3 residues: CASSQGIRRGFFDYTF. In nucleotides, the CDR3 is TGTGCCAGCAGCCAAGGAATCAGGCGCGGGTTTTTTGACTACACCTTC.

The chain carries TRBV29-1 and TRBJ2-1; D call uncertain. The germline V gene encodes CDR1 SQVTM and CDR2 ANQGSEA. CDR3 size: 14 residues. The V and J ends lost 3 bases and 3 bases respectively, with 12 bases between them. This CDR3 is CSVDGQELYNEQFF. The DNA for the CDR3 is TGCAGCGTTGATGGGCAGGAGCTCTACAATGAGCAGTTCTTC.

The chain employs TRBV6-2 or TRBV6-3 and TRBJ2-2; TRBD2 is a possible D gene (5 bases). The CDR3 length is 16 residues. Deletions cut 4 bases from V and 5 bases from J, with 17 bases between. Per the germline V gene, CDR1 is MNHEY and CDR2 is SVGEGT. The CDR3 here is CASSSDYVYLTGELFF. The CDR3, as DNA: TGTGCCAGCAGTTCCGACTACGTATATCTGACCGGGGAGCTGTTTTTT.

The chain links TRBV11-3 to TRBJ1-1; TRBD1 matches 7 bases. Germline assignment: CDR1 SGHNT and CDR2 YENEEA. V lost 0 bases and J lost 7; bases outside the gene matches: 2. The CDR3 totals 13 residues. CDR3 protein: CASSLEQGYEAFF. As DNA, the CDR3 is TGTGCCAGCAGCTTAGAACAGGGGTATGAAGCTTTCTTT.

V is TRBV30 and J is TRBJ2-7, with D perhaps TRBD1 (6 bases). The CDR3 sequence is 13 residues long. Germline V gene lookup returns CDR1 GTSNPN and CDR2 SVGIG (reference sequence). Trimming cost V 3 bases and J 6 bases, with 15 bases left between them. The CDR3 sequence: CAWRSPRGGEQYF. The CDR3 DNA reads TGTGCCTGGAGATCCCCCCGAGGGGGCGAGCAGTACTTC. Using reference TRBV30 and TRBJ2-7 for the parts outside the CDR3, the full variable domain is SQTIHQWPATLVQPVGSPLSLECTVEGTSNPNLYWYRQAAGRGLQLLFYSVGIGQISSEVPQNLSASRPQDRQFILSSKKLLLSDSGFYLCAWRSPRGGEQYFGPGTRLTVT.

The chain joins TRBV6-2 or TRBV6-3 to TRBJ2-7, with D uncertain. Between the trimmed V and J ends, which lost 6 bases and 4 bases, there was a span of 10 bases. In germline, CDR1 is MNHEY, CDR2 SVGEGT. The CDR3 has 12 residues. CDR3 in DNA: TGTGCCAGCAGCCGGGTCCTGTACGAGCAGTACTTC. This codes for CASSRVLYEQYF.

This CDR3 reads CASSPGTYSKQETQYF. For the CDR3, the DNA is TGCGCCAGCAGCCCAGGAACTTACTCCAAACAAGAGACCCAGTACTTC. The rearrangement joins TRBV5-1 to TRBJ2-5; no reliable D call. The ends were cut back, 4 bases at V and 2 bases at J, with 18 bases in the middle. Per germline, CDR1 SGHRS and CDR2 YFSETQ. This CDR3 region has 16 residues.

The chain is built from TRBV7-2 and TRBJ2-3, with D unresolved. Trimming left V 6 bases short and J 5 bases short, with 12 bases between. Germline CDR1 and CDR2: SGHTA and FQGNSA. The CDR3 has 13 residues. In nucleotides, the CDR3 is TGTGCCAGCAGGATCCTGGTGGGAGATACGCAGTATTTT. It translates to CASRILVGDTQYF.

The CDR3 spells CASRPRLAGSYEQYF. CDR3 nucleotide sequence: TGTGCCAGCAGGCCCCGACTAGCGGGGTCCTACGAGCAGTACTTC. The genes are TRBV7-2 and TRBJ2-7; 11 nucleotides align to TRBD2. The CDR3 runs 15 residues. In germline, CDR1 is SGHTA, CDR2 FQGNSA. The V and J ends lost 6 bases and 1 base, in that order; junction bases with no gene match: 5. Full variable domain (missing parts from reference TRBV7-2 and TRBJ2-7): GAGVSQSPSNKVTEKGKDVELRCDPISGHTALYWYRQSLGQGLEFLIYFQGNSAPDKSGLPSDRFSAERTGGSVSTLTIQRTQQEDSAVYLCASRPRLAGSYEQYFGPGTRLTVT.

V and J are TRBV10-3 and TRBJ1-1; no clear D. This CDR3 contains 14 residues. V was clipped by 7 bases and J by 6 bases, with 18 bases between them. The V gene's germline CDR1 is ENHRY and CDR2 SYGVKD. The CDR3 DNA reads TGTGCCATCATAATAGAGGAGTACAGCCCTGAAGCTTTCTTT. Its protein is CAIIIEEYSPEAFF.

J is TRBJ2-1 and V is TRBV5-1; D is uncertain. Trimming cost V 4 bases and J 6 bases, with 14 bases left between them. The CDR3 is 14 amino acids. Germline V gene lookup returns CDR1 SGHRS and CDR2 YFSETQ. The CDR3 region is CASSPSGTVNEQFF. In DNA form, the CDR3 reads TGCGCCAGCAGCCCCTCGGGTACGGTCAATGAGCAGTTCTTC.

The table lists this clone with a count of one. The chain carries TRBV5-1 and TRBJ2-5; 9 bases line up with TRBD1. The trim removed 2 bases at V and 0 bases at J, leaving 2 bases unmatched. There are 15 residues in the CDR3. Germline values: CDR1 SGHRS, CDR2 YFSETQ. This chain's CDR3 is CASSFRDRDQETQYF. CDR3 DNA sequence: TGCGCCAGCAGCTTTCGGGACAGGGACCAAGAGACCCAGTACTTC.

This rearrangement joins TRBV27 to TRBJ1-5, with D possibly being TRBD1 (6 bases). Germline lookup yields CDR1 MNHEY and CDR2 SMNVEV (reference sequence). V gave up 3 bases and J gave up 5 bases, with 14 bases separating them. The CDR3 covers 15 residues. DNA for the CDR3: TGTGCCAGCAGTTTGGGGGCCGCCCCGCATCAGCCCCAGCATTTT. Its protein product is CASSLGAAPHQPQHF.